This T cell receptor beta chain was recovered during a study of CD8 T cells in Susac syndrome. The study, taken as a whole, reports: The study recognized that its TCR sequencing and HLA analysis covered a relatively small number of individuals.

The authors reverse transcribed about 0.45 to 1 ug RNA with random hexamers. TCRdb redid the calling of the immunoSEQ multiplex PCR reads with MiXCR, one entry per CDR3 protein. Among roughly 150,000 distinct CDR3 sequences listed, 93% were seen once. About this clonotype: The antigen remains undetermined.

Sequencing of TCR beta was performed on blood CD8+ and CD4+ T cells. Isolation of CD8+ and CD4+ T cells was performed negatively, whereas enrichment of TEMRA cells was done by FACS. The CDR3 has 12 residues. Trimming shortened V by 6 bases and J by 6 bases, and 15 bases separated the two germline ends. CDR1 and CDR2 from the germline V gene are DFQATT and SNEGSKA (reference sequence). The sample consisted of CD4+ T cells from PBMCs. The J gene is TRBJ2-7, the V gene TRBV20-1; no clear D gene. This receptor was obtained from a human donor in good health. The CDR3 nucleotides are TGCAGTGCCCCCCTCGGACGGGTCGAGCAGTACTTC. Its translation is CSAPLGRVEQYF.